This T cell receptor beta chain was found in a study of blood T cell repertoires in COVID-19. About the research overall: The United States, Italy and Spain were the sources of the acute and convalescent COVID-19 samples. Sample material is recorded as cDNA or gDNA derived from T cells, B-cell-depleted T cells, or PBMCs.

In the original processing: Researchers report that nucleated cell counts were estimated from reference gene primer amplification. TCRdb keeps only in-frame clones here, not all; method: immunoSEQ multiplex PCR. V and J calls plus clone size are reproduced from that table; the DNA served to infer D and trimming. The data hold under 40,000 clones, with approximately 94% observed a single time. Looked up from germline, CDR1 is MNHNY and CDR2 is SVGAGI (reference sequence). The CDR3 has 15 amino acids. Deletions cut 2 bases from V and 4 bases from J, with 12 bases between. This TCR was recovered from a human donor with active COVID-19. The donor label of this sample is uncertain. The rearrangement joins TRBV6-6 to TRBJ2-1; TRBD2 might be the D (6 bases). Sequencing was done on a sample of peripheral blood. The CDR3 loop reads CASSYPTEGYNEQFF. The CDR3 DNA reads TGTGCCAGCAGTTACCCCACGGAGGGATACAATGAGCAGTTCTTC.